This T cell receptor beta chain is drawn from a study of tumor-infiltrating lymphocytes in primary liver carcinoma. Study-wide context: The patient group consisted of men and women aged 30 to 69 years.

Germline DNA was extracted alongside blood RNA, which was obtained from unsorted whole blood. Treatment-naive at the time, the patients had chronic HBV infection. Germline CDR1 MNHEY, CDR2 SVGAGI. The CDR3 spans 14 residues. V was trimmed by 5 bases and J by 8 bases, leaving 15 bases between them. With regard to this clonotype: A read error may be the cause here, since a much bigger clone is one base away.

The input was about 500 ng total RNA; TCR beta cDNA was made from it with a constant-region primer. Modified slightly, ARM-PCR produced TCR beta libraries over three nested multiplex PCR rounds. The two initial PCR rounds, roughly 9 cycles each, used TRBV1-TRBV30 forward and C-beta reverse primers. TCRdb reprocessed the multiplex PCR reads with MiXCR, giving one entry per CDR3 protein. This table has over 250,000 distinct CDR3 sequences, almost 60% appearing once. This rearrangement joins TRBV6-5 to TRBJ2-2; D unresolved. The sequenced sample was peripheral blood. The TCR comes from a woman aged 30 to 39 with primary liver carcinoma and hepatitis B virus infection. CDR3 coding DNA: TGTGCCAGCAGTCCCTTTGGTCTAGAGGGGGAGCTGTTTTTT. Its translation is CASSPFGLEGELFF.